This is a list of T cell receptor beta chains from one sample in a study of blood T cell repertoires in COVID-19. Clones were read by immunoSEQ multiplex PCR, and TCRdb kept only the in-frame ones, dropping some. Here the sample spans fewer than 400,000 clones, 80% to 90% being singletons. Specimen: PBMCs or T cells enriched from blood (not recorded which). These receptors originate from a man aged 25 to 40 who had recovered from COVID-19. CDR3s include the opening cysteine and the closing phenylalanine or tryptophan. A D gene is named only where the DNA matches it firmly. The size of a clone is reported for some rows only, either as once, few or many, or as a class for expanded clones.

j_call v_call clone_size d_call cdr3_aa cdr3_nt
TRBJ2-1 TRBV11-1 NA TRBD2 CASSKNSGGQAFF TGTGCCAGCAGTAAGAACTCGGGAGGGCAAGCGTTCTTC
TRBJ1-6 TRBV5-4 once NA CASSLGSELSNSPLHF TGTGCCAGCAGCTTGGGCAGTGAACTATCAAATTCACCCCTCCACTTT
TRBJ1-2 TRBV9 NA NA CASSVAAAGHYGYTF TGTGCCAGCAGCGTAGCCGCGGCGGGTCACTATGGCTACACCTTC
TRBJ1-4 TRBV5-1 many TRBD1 CASSRGQEGEKLFF TGCGCCAGCAGCCGGGGACAGGAAGGTGAAAAACTGTTTTTT
TRBJ2-7 TRBV4-2 NA TRBD1 CASSQPGQGNYEQYF TGTGCCAGCAGCCAACCGGGACAGGGCAACTACGAGCAGTACTTC
TRBJ2-7 TRBV10-1 few NA CASSESVSAYEQYF TGCGCCAGCAGTGAGTCTGTCAGTGCCTACGAGCAGTACTTC
TRBJ1-6 TRBV15 NA NA CATSRGRADYNSPLHF TGTGCCACCAGCAGGGGGAGGGCCGATTATAATTCACCCCTCCACTTT
TRBJ2-7 TRBV19 NA TRBD1 CASSDRDRSSYEQYF TGTGCCAGTAGTGACCGGGACAGGAGCTCCTACGAGCAGTACTTC
TRBJ1-2 TRBV5-1 NA NA CASSSQGRGYGYTF TGCGCCAGCAGCTCCCAGGGTAGGGGCTATGGCTACACCTTC
TRBJ2-2 TRBV9 NA NA CASSSTPTGGNTGELFF TGTGCCAGCTCCTCAACCCCCACGGGGGGCAACACCGGGGAGCTGTTTTTT
TRBJ1-3 TRBV28 few NA CASLWPGGNTIYF TGTGCCAGCCTGTGGCCGGGGGGAAACACCATATATTTT
TRBJ1-3 TRBV2 NA TRBD1 CASRPLPGGLGNTIYF TGTGCCAGCAGGCCCCTCCCAGGGGGTCTTGGAAACACCATATATTTT
TRBJ2-1 TRBV19 NA TRBD2 CASSIAGGPDNEQFF TGTGCCAGTAGTATAGCGGGGGGGCCTGACAATGAGCAGTTCTTC
TRBJ1-3 TRBV5-5 once TRBD1 CASSLQGARGNTIYF TGTGCCAGCAGCTTACAGGGGGCGCGGGGAAACACCATATATTTT
TRBJ2-7 TRBV5-5 NA TRBD2 CASSLWGLAGAEQYF TGTGCCAGCAGCTTGTGGGGACTAGCGGGGGCCGAGCAGTACTTC
TRBJ2-7 TRBV5-6 NA TRBD2 CASSIGLAYEQYF TGTGCCAGCAGCATCGGACTAGCCTACGAGCAGTACTTC
TRBJ1-2 TRBV7-2 NA NA CASSRWEGTFLSGYTF TGTGCCAGCTCGAGGTGGGAGGGGACCTTCTTAAGCGGCTACACCTTC